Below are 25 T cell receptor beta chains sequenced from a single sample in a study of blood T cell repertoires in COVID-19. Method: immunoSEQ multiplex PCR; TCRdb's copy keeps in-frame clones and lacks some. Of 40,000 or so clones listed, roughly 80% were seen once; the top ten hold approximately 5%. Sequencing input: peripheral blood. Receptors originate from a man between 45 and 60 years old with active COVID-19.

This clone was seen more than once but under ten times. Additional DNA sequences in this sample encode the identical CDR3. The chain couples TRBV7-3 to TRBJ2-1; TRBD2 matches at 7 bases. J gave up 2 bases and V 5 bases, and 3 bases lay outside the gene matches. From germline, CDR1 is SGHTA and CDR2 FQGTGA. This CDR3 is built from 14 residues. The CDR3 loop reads CASSPGLAYNEQFF. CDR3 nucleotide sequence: TGTGCCAGCAGCCCCGGACTAGCCTACAATGAGCAGTTCTTC.

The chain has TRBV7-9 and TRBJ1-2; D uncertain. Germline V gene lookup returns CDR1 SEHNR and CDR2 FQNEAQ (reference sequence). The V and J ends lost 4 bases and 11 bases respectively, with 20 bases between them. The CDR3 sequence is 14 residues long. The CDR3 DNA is TGTGCCAGCAGCTCTCAGTTCGGAGTGAGGTGGTACACCTTC. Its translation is CASSSQFGVRWYTF.

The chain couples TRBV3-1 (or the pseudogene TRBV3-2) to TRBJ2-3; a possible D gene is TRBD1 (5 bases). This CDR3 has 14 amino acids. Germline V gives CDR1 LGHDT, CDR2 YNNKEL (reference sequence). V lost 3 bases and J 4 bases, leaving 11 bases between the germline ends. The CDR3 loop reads CASSQNPGSDTQYF. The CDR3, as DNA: TGTGCCAGCAGCCAGAACCCAGGGTCAGATACGCAGTATTTT.

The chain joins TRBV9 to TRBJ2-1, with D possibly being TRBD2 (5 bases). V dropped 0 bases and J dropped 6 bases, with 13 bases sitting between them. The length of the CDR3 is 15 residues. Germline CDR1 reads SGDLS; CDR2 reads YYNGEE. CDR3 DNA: TGTGCCAGCAGCGTAGATACTAGTCCCGGCAATGAGCAGTTCTTC. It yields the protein CASSVDTSPGNEQFF.

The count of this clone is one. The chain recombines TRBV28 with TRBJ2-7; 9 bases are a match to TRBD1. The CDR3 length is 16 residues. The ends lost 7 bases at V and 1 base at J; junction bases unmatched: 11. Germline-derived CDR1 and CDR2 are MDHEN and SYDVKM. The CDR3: CASTSLGGQGSYEQYF. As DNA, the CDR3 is TGTGCCAGCACCTCGCTGGGGGGACAGGGATCCTACGAGCAGTACTTC.

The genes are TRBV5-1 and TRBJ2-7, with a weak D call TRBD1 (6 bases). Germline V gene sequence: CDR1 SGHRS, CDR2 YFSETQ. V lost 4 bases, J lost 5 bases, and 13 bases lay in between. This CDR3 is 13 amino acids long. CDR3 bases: TGCGCCAGCAGCCGAGACAGGTATAACGAGCAGTACTTC. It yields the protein CASSRDRYNEQYF.

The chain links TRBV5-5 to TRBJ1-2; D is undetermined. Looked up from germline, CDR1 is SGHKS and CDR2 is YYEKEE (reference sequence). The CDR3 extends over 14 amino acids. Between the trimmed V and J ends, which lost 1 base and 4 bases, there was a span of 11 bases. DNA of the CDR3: TGTGCCAGCAGCTTGCGGGTGGATGGCTATGGCTACACCTTC. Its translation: CASSLRVDGYGYTF.

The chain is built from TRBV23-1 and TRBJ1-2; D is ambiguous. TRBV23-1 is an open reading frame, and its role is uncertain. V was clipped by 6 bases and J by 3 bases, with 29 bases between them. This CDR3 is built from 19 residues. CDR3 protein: CASRPFYGDHSSMHYGYTF. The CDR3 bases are TGCGCCAGCAGACCCTTCTATGGAGACCACTCCAGCATGCACTATGGCTACACCTTC.

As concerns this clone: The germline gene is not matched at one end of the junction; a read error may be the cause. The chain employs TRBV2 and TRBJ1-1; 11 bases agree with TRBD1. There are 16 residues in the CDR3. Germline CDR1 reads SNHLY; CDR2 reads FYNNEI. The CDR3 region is CANSSDRGRIDTEAFF. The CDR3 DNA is TGTGCCAACAGTTCGGACAGGGGGCGCATAGACACTGAAGCTTTCTTT.

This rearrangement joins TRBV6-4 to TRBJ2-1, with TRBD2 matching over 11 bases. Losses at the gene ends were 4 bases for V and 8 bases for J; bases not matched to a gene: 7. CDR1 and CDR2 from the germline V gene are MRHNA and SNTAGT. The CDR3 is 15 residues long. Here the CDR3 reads CASSVLAGAADEQFF. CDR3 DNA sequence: TGTGCCAGCAGTGTACTAGCGGGGGCTGCGGATGAGCAGTTCTTC.

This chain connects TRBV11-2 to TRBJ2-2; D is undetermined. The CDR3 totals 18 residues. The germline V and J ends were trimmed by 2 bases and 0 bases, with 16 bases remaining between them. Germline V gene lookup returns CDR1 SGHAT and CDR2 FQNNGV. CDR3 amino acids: CASSLKAASATNTGELFF. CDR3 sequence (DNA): TGTGCCAGCAGCTTAAAGGCCGCCAGCGCTACGAACACCGGGGAGCTGTTTTTT.

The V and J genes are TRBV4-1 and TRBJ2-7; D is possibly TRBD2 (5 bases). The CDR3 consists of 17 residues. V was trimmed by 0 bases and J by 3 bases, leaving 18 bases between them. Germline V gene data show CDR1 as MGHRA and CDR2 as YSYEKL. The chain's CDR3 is CASSQDLNSALLYEQYF. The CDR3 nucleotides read TGCGCCAGCAGCCAAGATCTCAATAGCGCCCTCCTCTACGAGCAGTACTTC.

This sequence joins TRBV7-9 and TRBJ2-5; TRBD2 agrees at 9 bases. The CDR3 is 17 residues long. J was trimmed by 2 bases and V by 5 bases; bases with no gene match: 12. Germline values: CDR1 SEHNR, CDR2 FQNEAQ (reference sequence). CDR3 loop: CASSPRGSGSVQETQYF. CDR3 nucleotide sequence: TGTGCCAGCAGCCCCCGAGGTAGCGGGAGCGTGCAAGAGACCCAGTACTTC.

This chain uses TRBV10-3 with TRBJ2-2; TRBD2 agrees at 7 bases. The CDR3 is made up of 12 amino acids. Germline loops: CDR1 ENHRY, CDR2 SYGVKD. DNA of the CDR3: TGTGCTTCCCGGGGGGAACTCGGGGAGCTGTTTTTT. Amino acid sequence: CASRGELGELFF.

As DNA, the CDR3 is TGCGCCAGCAGCCAAGATCCGGGGACCCAGGACTACGACGAGCAGTACTTC. It translates to CASSQDPGTQDYDEQYF. V usage is TRBV4-3 and J usage is TRBJ2-7; the D gene is possibly TRBD2 (6 bases). Germline lookup yields CDR1 LGHNA and CDR2 YSLEER. This CDR3 is 17 amino acids long. V was trimmed by 0 bases and J by 5 bases, leaving 20 bases between them.

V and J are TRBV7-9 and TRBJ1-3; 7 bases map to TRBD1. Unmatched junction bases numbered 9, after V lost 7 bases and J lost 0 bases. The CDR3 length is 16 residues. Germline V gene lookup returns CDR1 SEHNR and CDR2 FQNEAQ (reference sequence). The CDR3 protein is CASIQGDRSSGNTIYF. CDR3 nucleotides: TGTGCCAGCATCCAGGGGGACCGGAGCTCTGGAAACACCATATATTTT.

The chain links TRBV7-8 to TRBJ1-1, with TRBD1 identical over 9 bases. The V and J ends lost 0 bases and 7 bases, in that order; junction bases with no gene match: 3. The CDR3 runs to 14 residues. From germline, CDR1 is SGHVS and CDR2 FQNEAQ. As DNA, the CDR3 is TGTGCCAGCAGCTTAGCAGGGACAGGGATTGAAGCTTTCTTT. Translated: CASSLAGTGIEAFF.

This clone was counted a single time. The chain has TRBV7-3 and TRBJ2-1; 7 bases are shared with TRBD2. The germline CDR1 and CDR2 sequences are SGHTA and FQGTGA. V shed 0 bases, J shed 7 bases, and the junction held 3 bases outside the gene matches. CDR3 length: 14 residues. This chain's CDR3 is CASSLTSGKNEQFF. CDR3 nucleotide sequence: TGTGCCAGCAGCTTAACAAGCGGGAAAAATGAGCAGTTCTTC.

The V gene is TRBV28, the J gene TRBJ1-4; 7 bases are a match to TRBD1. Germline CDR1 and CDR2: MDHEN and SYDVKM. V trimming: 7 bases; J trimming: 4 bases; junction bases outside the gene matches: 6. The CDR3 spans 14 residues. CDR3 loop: CASTPTGHNEKLFF. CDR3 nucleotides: TGTGCCAGCACCCCGACAGGGCATAATGAAAAACTGTTTTTT.

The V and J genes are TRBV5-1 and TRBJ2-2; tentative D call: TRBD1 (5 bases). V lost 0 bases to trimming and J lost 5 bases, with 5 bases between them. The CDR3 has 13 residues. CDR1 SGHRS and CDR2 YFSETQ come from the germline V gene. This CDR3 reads CASSLGQTGELFF. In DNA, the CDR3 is TGCGCCAGCAGCTTGGGACAGACCGGGGAGCTGTTTTTT.

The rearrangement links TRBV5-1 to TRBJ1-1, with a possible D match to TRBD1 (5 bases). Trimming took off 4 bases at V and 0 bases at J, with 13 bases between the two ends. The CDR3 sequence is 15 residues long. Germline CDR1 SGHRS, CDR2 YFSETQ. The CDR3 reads CASSKRDLLNTEAFF. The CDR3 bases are TGCGCCAGCAGCAAAAGGGACTTATTGAACACTGAAGCTTTCTTT. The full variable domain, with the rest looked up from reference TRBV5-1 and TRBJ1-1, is KAGVTQTPRYLIKTRGQQVTLSCSPISGHRSVSWYQQTPGQGLQFLFEYFSETQRNKGNFPGRFSGRQFSNSRSEMNVSTLELGDSALYLCASSKRDLLNTEAFFGQGTRLTVV.

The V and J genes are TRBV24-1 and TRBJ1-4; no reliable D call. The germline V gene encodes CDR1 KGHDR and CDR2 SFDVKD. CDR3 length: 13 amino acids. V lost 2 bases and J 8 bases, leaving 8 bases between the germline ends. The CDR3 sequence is CATSDYRGEKLFF. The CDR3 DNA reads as TGTGCCACCAGTGATTACCGAGGGGAAAAACTGTTTTTT.

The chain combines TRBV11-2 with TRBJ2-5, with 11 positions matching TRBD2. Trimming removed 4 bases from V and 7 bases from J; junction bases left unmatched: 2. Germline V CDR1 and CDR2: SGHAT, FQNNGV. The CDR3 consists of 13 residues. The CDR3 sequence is CASSSGTSGTQYF. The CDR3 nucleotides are TGTGCCAGCAGCTCAGGGACTAGCGGGACCCAGTACTTC.

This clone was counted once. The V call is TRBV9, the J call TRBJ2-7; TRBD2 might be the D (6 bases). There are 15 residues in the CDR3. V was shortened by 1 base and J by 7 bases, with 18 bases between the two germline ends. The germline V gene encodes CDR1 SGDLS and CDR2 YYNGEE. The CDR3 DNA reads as TGTGCCAGCAGCGTACGGGCGGGACCACCCGGAGAGCAGTACTTC. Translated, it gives CASSVRAGPPGEQYF.

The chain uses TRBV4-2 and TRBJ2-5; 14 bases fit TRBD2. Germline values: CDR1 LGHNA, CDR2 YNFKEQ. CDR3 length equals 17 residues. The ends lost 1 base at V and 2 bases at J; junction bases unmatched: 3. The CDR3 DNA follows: TGTGCCAGCAGCCAAGTCGGACTAGCGGGAGGTCAAGAGACCCAGTACTTC. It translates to CASSQVGLAGGQETQYF.